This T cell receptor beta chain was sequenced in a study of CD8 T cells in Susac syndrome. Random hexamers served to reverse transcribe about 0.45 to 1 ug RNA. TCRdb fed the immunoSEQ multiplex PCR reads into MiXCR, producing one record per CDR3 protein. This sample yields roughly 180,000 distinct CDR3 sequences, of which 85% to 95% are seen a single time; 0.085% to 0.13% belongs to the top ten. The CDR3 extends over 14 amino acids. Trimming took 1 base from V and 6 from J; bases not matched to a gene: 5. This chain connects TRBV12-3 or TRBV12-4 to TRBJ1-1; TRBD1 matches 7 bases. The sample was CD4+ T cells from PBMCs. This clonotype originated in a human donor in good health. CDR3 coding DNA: TGTGCCAGCAGTTTAGGTCAGGGGGAAGCTGAAGCTTTCTTT. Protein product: CASSLGQGEAEAFF.